The clone carrying this T cell receptor (beta chain) was counted at least ten times. Deletions cut 2 bases from V and 4 bases from J, with 14 bases between. Germline V gene sequence: CDR1 KGHSH, CDR2 LQKENI. The CDR3 spans 15 residues. cDNA was made from 500 ng RNA using alpha and beta constant primers. Separate chain-specific third strand synthesis with multiplexing indices produced the alpha and beta libraries. The cDNA received a 5' RACE adapter containing a random hexamer plus an SP2 sequencing primer site. Second strand DNA was synthesized using a primer at the SP2 site. From the 5' RACE reads, TCRdb called clonotypes with MiXCR, one entry per CDR3 protein. The sample includes over 15,000 distinct CDR3 sequences, roughly a tenth of them seen just once. This sample is drawn from a study of HIV-infected patients and healthy controls. Whole blood was used without fractionation, so all unsorted peripheral T cells were included.

Sequencing was performed on blood. V usage is TRBV18 and J usage is TRBJ1-2, with a tentative D call TRBD1 (5 bases). This TCR was sampled from an adult in good health. Here the CDR3 DNA reads TGTGCCAGCTCACCAGGGACCCCCCTTCTCTATGGCTACACCTTC. Encoded protein: CASSPGTPLLYGYTF.